Presented here are 21 T cell receptor beta chains from one specimen sequenced in a study of OX40 agonist ivuxolimab in advanced cancers. Measured with immunoSEQ multiplex PCR; TCRdb has only the in-frame clones, and not every one. The sample has around 38,000 clones, around 93% seen once; the top ten hold approximately 9.6%. This sample comprised CD4+ or CD8+ T cells sorted from blood, obtained in a trial of the OX40 agonist ivuxolimab. These receptors were obtained from an adult with an advanced solid tumor such as melanoma, head and neck, liver or kidney cancer.

The rearrangement uses TRBV19 and TRBJ1-2; 11 bases match TRBD1. The ends lost 7 bases at V and 8 bases at J; junction bases unmatched: 9. Germline CDR1 and CDR2: LNHDA and SQIVND (reference sequence). The CDR3 length is 14 residues. CDR3 sequence reads: CASTYPGQGVGYTF. The CDR3 DNA is TGTGCCAGTACCTATCCGGGACAGGGGGTCGGCTACACCTTC.

This clone was picked up one time. The chain recombines TRBV5-1 with TRBJ1-2, with D unresolved. There are 16 residues in the CDR3. Per the germline V gene, CDR1 is SGHRS and CDR2 is YFSETQ. V shed 1 base and J shed 6 bases, with 19 bases lying between them. The CDR3 bases are TGCGCCAGCAGCTTGAGTCCGGCACAGAGTCCGAATGGCTACACCTTC. This codes for CASSLSPAQSPNGYTF.

The rearrangement uses TRBV6-5 and TRBJ2-7; 8 nucleotides line up with TRBD2. Trimming removed 5 bases from V and 0 bases from J; junction bases left unmatched: 6. Germline assignment: CDR1 MNHEY and CDR2 SVGAGI. The CDR3 is 15 amino acids. The CDR3 reads CASSASGPSSYEQYV. CDR3 DNA sequence: TGTGCCAGCAGTGCTAGCGGGCCCAGCTCCTACGAGCAGTACGTC.

CDR3 coding DNA: TGTGCCAGCAGCTTGGGCAGGGCAAACACTGAAGCTTTCTTT. Translation: CASSLGRANTEAFF. The chain links TRBV7-8 to TRBJ1-1, with a tentative D call TRBD1 (5 bases). This CDR3 contains 14 residues. With 3 bases removed from V and 2 bases from J, the gap between germline ends came to 10 bases. Germline CDR1 SGHVS, CDR2 FQNEAQ.

This chain joins TRBV27 and TRBJ2-7; maybe TRBD1 (5 bases). Germline CDR1 MNHEY, CDR2 SMNVEV (reference sequence). The CDR3 runs to 14 residues. V was trimmed by 8 bases and J by 2 bases, leaving 16 bases between them. This CDR3 is CASGDARQTYEQYF. CDR3 DNA sequence: TGTGCCAGCGGAGACGCCAGACAGACCTACGAGCAGTACTTC.

This clone was observed a single time. This chain joins TRBV16 and TRBJ2-5; D unresolved. This CDR3 region has 14 residues. Germline CDR1 is KGHSY and CDR2 is FQNENV. V lost 2 bases and J 6 bases, leaving 13 bases between the germline ends. CDR3 protein: CASSQGYGHQTQYF. The CDR3 DNA reads as TGTGCCAGCAGCCAAGGCTATGGCCATCAGACCCAGTACTTC.

The chain employs TRBV18 and TRBJ2-5; D might be TRBD2 (5 bases). This CDR3 spans 16 amino acids. Germline CDR1 reads KGHSH; CDR2 reads LQKENI. V was cut by 3 bases and J by 1 base, with 15 bases left in between. CDR3 nucleotides: TGTGCCAGCTCACCCCCAGGCGGGTTTAGCCAAGAGACCCAGTACTTC. This gives the protein CASSPPGGFSQETQYF.

V gene TRBV28 combines with J gene TRBJ2-3; perhaps TRBD2 as D (6 bases). The germline CDR1 and CDR2 sequences are MDHEN and SYDVKM. The CDR3 has 16 amino acids. The V gene lost 4 bases and the J gene lost 2 bases, with 16 bases spanning the gap. Here the CDR3 DNA reads TGTGCCAGCAGTTCCACCGGGACTGAGTACACAGATACGCAGTATTTT. Protein product: CASSSTGTEYTDTQYF.

In this sample, this clone turned up once. The V and J genes are TRBV7-9 and TRBJ2-7; D tentatively fits TRBD1 or TRBD2 (5 bases each). Germline V gene sequence: CDR1 SEHNR, CDR2 FQNEAQ (reference sequence). Trimming took 5 bases from V and 2 from J, leaving 10 bases between them. The CDR3 is 13 amino acids. DNA of the CDR3: TGTGCCAGCAGCATGGGGGTTACCTACGAGCAGTACGTC. Translating gives CASSMGVTYEQYV.

The rearrangement joins TRBV4-1 to TRBJ1-5, with TRBD1 matching 10 bases. The germline gives CDR1 MGHRA, CDR2 YSYEKL. V shed 5 bases, J shed 5 bases, and the junction held 9 bases outside the gene matches. There are 16 residues in the CDR3. The CDR3 bases are TGCGCCAGCAGCAAAACCGGGACAGGGGCCGATCAGCCCCAGCATTTT. Encoded protein: CASSKTGTGADQPQHF.

The chain uses TRBV9 and TRBJ2-1; TRBD2 might be the D (6 bases). CDR3 length: 14 amino acids. The germline gives CDR1 SGDLS, CDR2 YYNGEE. Trimming removed 6 bases at V and 1 base at J, with 11 bases between. CDR3 sequence (DNA): TGTGCCAGCACCCGGGACTCGTCCTACAATGAGCAGTTCTTC. It translates to CASTRDSSYNEQFF. The full variable domain, with the rest looked up from reference TRBV9 and TRBJ2-1, is DSGVTQTPKHLITATGQRVTLRCSPRSGDLSVYWYQQSLDQGLQFLIQYYNGEERAKGNILERFSAQQFPDLHSELNLSSLELGDSALYFCASTRDSSYNEQFFGPGTRLTVL.

The gene calls are TRBV7-3 and TRBJ2-1; 7 nucleotides match TRBD1. The germline CDR1 and CDR2 sequences are SGHTA and FQGTGA. The V segment lost 5 bases and the J segment 5 bases; nucleotides outside the gene matches: 9. This CDR3 is 15 amino acids long. CDR3 bases: TGTGCCAGCAGCCCAAGACAGGGTGCGGACAATGAGCAGTTCTTC. Translated: CASSPRQGADNEQFF.

This rearrangement joins TRBV19 to TRBJ1-1, with D perhaps matching TRBD1 (6 bases). Germline CDR1 is LNHDA and CDR2 is SQIVND (reference sequence). V lost 3 bases and J lost 0, with 8 bases in between. The CDR3 runs 14 residues. The CDR3 here is CASSIGQMNTEAFF. Here the CDR3 DNA reads TGTGCCAGTAGTATTGGACAGATGAACACTGAAGCTTTCTTT. Full variable domain (outside the CDR3, taken from reference TRBV19 and TRBJ1-1): DGGITQSPKYLFRKEGQNVTLSCEQNLNHDAMYWYRQDPGQGLRLIYYSQIVNDFQKGDIAEGYSVSREKKESFPLTVTSAQKNPTAFYLCASSIGQMNTEAFFGQGTRLTVV.

The chain is built from TRBV27 and TRBJ2-1; 13 bases match TRBD2. Germline CDR1 reads MNHEY; CDR2 reads SMNVEV (reference sequence). This CDR3 spans 18 amino acids. The junction had 10 bases not matched to a gene; V was cut back by 4 bases and J by 4 bases. The CDR3 coding sequence is TGTGCCAGCAGTTCACCGACTCAGACTAGCGGGAGGTACAATGAGCAGTTCTTC. This codes for CASSSPTQTSGRYNEQFF.

V and J are TRBV21-1 and TRBJ2-3. TRBV21-1 is a pseudogene locus. CDR3 length equals 15 residues. In DNA form, the CDR3 reads TGTGCCAGCAGCAATGCCGGGCCTAGCACAGATACGCAGTATTTT. This sequence encodes CASSNAGPSTDTQYF.

The J gene is TRBJ2-7, the V gene TRBV27, with D tentatively TRBD1 or TRBD2 (5 bases each). V dropped 4 bases and J dropped 6 bases, with 19 bases sitting between them. Germline V CDR1 and CDR2: MNHEY, SMNVEV (reference sequence). The CDR3 runs 15 residues. In DNA, the CDR3 is TGTGCCAGCAGTTACCGGGACCGAAGGAGGAGCGAGCAGTACTTC. Its translation: CASSYRDRRRSEQYF.

This clone has just a few counts. The chain links TRBV13 to TRBJ2-7, with D possibly being TRBD2 (5 bases). V was pared by 2 bases and J by 2 bases, with 13 bases between. The CDR3 is 15 amino acids. Germline CDR1 PRHDT, CDR2 FYEKMQ (reference sequence). The CDR3 region has the DNA TGTGCCAGCAGCTTAATTGGGCGGGTTCCCTACGAGCAGTACTTC. This codes for CASSLIGRVPYEQYF.

This sequence joins TRBV29-1 and TRBJ2-1; 11 nucleotides line up with TRBD2. This CDR3 contains 18 residues. V lost 3 bases to trimming and J lost 4 bases; unmatched junction nucleotides: 14. Germline values: CDR1 SQVTM, CDR2 ANQGSEA. The CDR3 DNA is TGCAGCGTTGATGGGGCTAGCGGGAGGATAGAGCCTTACAATGAGCAGTTCTTC. Amino acids: CSVDGASGRIEPYNEQFF.

The chain combines TRBV6-1 with TRBJ2-7; D gene ambiguous. CDR1 is MNHNS and CDR2 is SASEGT in the germline V gene. The V and J ends lost 5 bases and 3 bases respectively, with 14 bases between them. This CDR3 spans 14 amino acids. The CDR3 DNA sequence: TGTGCCAGCAGTCAAGACGGACCCAGCTACGAGCAGTACGTC. Translation: CASSQDGPSYEQYV.

V and J are TRBV28 and TRBJ1-5; maybe TRBD1 (5 bases). The CDR3 spans 17 residues. Germline CDR1 reads MDHEN; CDR2 reads SYDVKM. V lost 2 bases and J 4 bases, leaving 18 bases between the germline ends. The CDR3 reads CASSLVQGPKLNQPQHF. CDR3 bases: TGTGCCAGCAGTTTAGTGCAGGGCCCTAAGTTGAATCAGCCCCAGCATTTT.

The chain is built from TRBV27 and TRBJ1-1; no clear D. Germline lookup yields CDR1 MNHEY and CDR2 SMNVEV (reference sequence). The CDR3 covers 17 residues. Trimming removed 0 bases at V and 4 bases at J, with 18 bases between. As DNA, the CDR3 is TGTGCCAGCAGTTTATCCCACTCCCAGGCCCTGGGCACTGAAGCTTTCTTT. Protein: CASSLSHSQALGTEAFF.